Sequencing of this T cell receptor beta chain was carried out in a study of STAT3 mutations in large granular lymphocyte leukemia. On the study more broadly: Roughly half the longitudinally sequenced T-LGLL patients had canonical STAT3 mutations. Roughly 44% of treated T-LGLL patients showed hematologic response to immunosuppression. Study outcomes and limitations: At least one immunodominant TCR beta clonotype appeared in every T-cell large granular lymphocyte leukemia patient.

Clones were read by immunoSEQ multiplex PCR, and TCRdb kept only the in-frame ones, dropping some. The sample records some 5,000 clones, around 50% being singletons. Germline-derived CDR1 and CDR2 are SEHNR and FQNEAQ (reference sequence). CDR3 length: 11 amino acids. The ends were cut back, 4 bases at V and 5 bases at J, with 3 bases in the middle. Of note for this clone: Antigen specificity is unknown.

The sequencing input was peripheral blood mononuclear cells. The chain recombines TRBV7-9 with TRBJ2-1; D is unresolved. The receptor was derived from a man in his sixties with T-cell large granular lymphocyte leukemia. Some clones in this sample may be carry-over from other donors' samples. DNA of the CDR3: TGTGCCAGCAGCTATAACAATGAGCAGTTCTTC. Encoded protein: CASSYNNEQFF.